The clone carrying this T cell receptor beta chain was recorded many times. Its target is unknown. This record comes from a study of response to subunit inactivated influenza vaccine. Findings of the study overall: Authors proposed each seasonal influenza vaccination draws in few new T cells.

The CDR3 sequence is 19 residues long. V lost 2 bases to trimming and J lost 0 bases; unmatched junction nucleotides: 12. From germline, CDR1 is SGHRS and CDR2 YFSETQ. Using its own MiXCR run on the RT-PCR reads, TCRdb lists one record per CDR3 protein. The sample shows a few hundred thousand distinct CDR3 sequences, roughly 9.7% of them seen only once. This chain links TRBV5-1 with TRBJ2-3; 10 nucleotides align to TRBD2. The clonotype originates from a man aged 45-60 years who received an inactivated influenza vaccine. Sequencing was performed on PBMCs from blood, taken roughly 47 days after vaccination. CDR3 nucleotides: TGCGCCAGCAGCTTCCCCATTTTCGGACTAGCGGTTAGCACAGATACGCAGTATTTT. Translating it yields CASSFPIFGLAVSTDTQYF.